One sample yielded the 14 T cell receptor beta chains listed below, sequenced in a study of early T cells in non-severe SARS-CoV-2 infection. One entry per CDR3 protein, called by TCRdb with MiXCR from the 5' RACE reads. The sample holds around 28,000 distinct CDR3 sequences, 5.7% seen once. Sequencing used whole blood. The receptors derive from an adult who was a healthcare worker with PCR-confirmed SARS-CoV-2 infection or an uninfected control (not recorded which).

This clonotype was counted many times. V is TRBV5-5 and J is TRBJ1-4; D is uncertain. Trimming pared 4 bases from V and 7 bases from J, leaving 11 bases between. Looked up from germline, CDR1 is SGHKS and CDR2 is YYEKEE (reference sequence). The CDR3 length is 13 residues. The CDR3 sequence: CASSAGLGEKLFF. The DNA of the CDR3 is TGTGCCAGCAGCGCGGGCCTGGGTGAAAAACTGTTTTTT.

This clonotype was seen a few times. The gene calls are TRBV7-2 and TRBJ1-6; the match to TRBD1 covers 8 bases. CDR1 and CDR2 (germline): SGHTA, FQGNSA. Unmatched junction bases numbered 9, after V lost 5 bases and J lost 9 bases. The CDR3 spans 15 residues. DNA of the CDR3: TGTGCCAGCAGCCCTGACAGGGGAGGTGGTTCACCCCTCCACTTT. It is translated as CASSPDRGGGSPLHF. Looking up the rest from reference TRBV7-2 and TRBJ1-6 gives the full variable domain: GAGVSQSPSNKVTEKGKDVELRCDPISGHTALYWYRQSLGQGLEFLIYFQGNSAPDKSGLPSDRFSAERTGGSVSTLTIQRTQQEDSAVYLCASSPDRGGGSPLHFGNGTRLTVT.

This clonotype was picked up many times. This chain connects TRBV7-9 to TRBJ2-1; tentative D call: TRBD1 (7 bases). Germline CDR1 and CDR2: SEHNR and FQNEAQ (reference sequence). The CDR3 sequence is 15 residues long. Trimming stripped 8 bases from V and 4 bases from J, with 18 bases between. CDR3 loop: CASAPGGLPYNEQFF. CDR3 coding DNA: TGTGCCAGCGCCCCAGGGGGGCTCCCTTACAATGAGCAGTTCTTC.

This clonotype was picked up a small number of times. The rearrangement uses TRBV6-5 and TRBJ2-7, with 11 bases matching TRBD2. The V segment lost 2 bases and the J segment 5 bases; nucleotides outside the gene matches: 5. The germline gives CDR1 MNHEY, CDR2 SVGAGI. This CDR3 region has 15 residues. CDR3 amino acids: CASSYTSGSPHEQYF. The DNA for the CDR3 is TGTGCCAGCAGTTACACTAGCGGGAGTCCCCACGAGCAGTACTTC.

The V gene is TRBV7-3, the J gene TRBJ1-6, with D possibly matching TRBD1 (5 bases). Germline V gives CDR1 SGHTA, CDR2 FQGTGA. The V end lost 4 bases, the J end lost 11 bases, and 18 bases lay between the germline ends. The CDR3 consists of 15 residues. CDR3 residues: CASSWGLGTSTPLHF. For the CDR3, the DNA is TGTGCCAGCAGCTGGGGACTCGGAACTAGTACACCCCTCCACTTT.

This clonotype occurred many times. The rearrangement links TRBV7-9 to TRBJ2-7; D gene uncertain. Trimming took off 7 bases at V and 3 bases at J, with 7 bases between the two ends. This CDR3 is 11 amino acids long. Germline lookup yields CDR1 SEHNR and CDR2 FQNEAQ (reference sequence). The CDR3 spells CASTPVYEQYF. CDR3 nucleotide sequence: TGTGCCAGCACCCCTGTCTACGAGCAGTACTTC.

This clonotype was detected ten times or more. This chain uses TRBV10-3 with TRBJ2-1; D is undetermined. Germline loops: CDR1 ENHRY, CDR2 SYGVKD. V lost 2 bases and J 6 bases, leaving 11 bases between the germline ends. CDR3 length: 14 residues. Here the CDR3 reads CAISEGPGGNEQFF. CDR3 DNA: TGTGCCATCAGTGAGGGCCCCGGCGGCAATGAGCAGTTCTTC.

This clonotype was picked up many times. The rearrangement links TRBV12-3 or TRBV12-4 to TRBJ2-4, with D perhaps matching TRBD1 (5 bases). Trimming left V 4 bases short and J 10 bases short, with 11 bases between. The CDR3 runs 12 residues. This CDR3 reads CASSYGQRIQYF. The CDR3 DNA reads as TGTGCCAGCAGTTACGGACAAAGGATTCAGTACTTC.

The V gene is TRBV13, the J gene TRBJ2-3; 10 nucleotides line up with TRBD2. J was trimmed by 4 bases and V by 1 base; bases with no gene match: 8. This CDR3 spans 17 amino acids. Looked up from germline, CDR1 is PRHDT and CDR2 is FYEKMQ (reference sequence). For the CDR3, the DNA is TGTGCCAGCAGCTTAGAGCTAGCGGGAGTAAGGTCAGATACGCAGTATTTT. This encodes CASSLELAGVRSDTQYF.

This clonotype was detected many times. The rearrangement uses TRBV11-2 and TRBJ2-4; D may be TRBD2 (6 bases). This CDR3 comprises 17 residues. Trimming cost V 3 bases and J 4 bases, with 19 bases left between them. Germline V gives CDR1 SGHAT, CDR2 FQNNGV. The CDR3 sequence: CASSLATFGSRKNIQYF. CDR3 sequence (DNA): TGTGCCAGCAGCTTGGCGACCTTCGGGAGCCGAAAAAACATTCAGTACTTC. The full variable domain, completed using reference TRBV11-2 and TRBJ2-4, is EAGVAQSPRYKIIEKRQSVAFWCNPISGHATLYWYQQILGQGPKLLIQFQNNGVVDDSQLPKDRFSAERLKGVDSTLKIQPAKLEDSAVYLCASSLATFGSRKNIQYFGAGTRLSVL.

This clonotype was found many times. V and J are TRBV20-1 and TRBJ2-5, with 10 positions matching TRBD2. The CDR3 spans 15 residues. V was pared by 5 bases and J by 5 bases, with 11 bases of the junction left unmatched. In germline, CDR1 is DFQATT, CDR2 SNEGSKA (reference sequence). The CDR3 is CSASGTSVFTETQYF. The DNA of the CDR3 is TGCAGTGCTTCCGGGACTAGCGTGTTTACGGAGACCCAGTACTTC.

This clonotype was detected a few times. The V and J genes are TRBV18 and TRBJ2-7; D uncertain. V was shortened by 3 bases and J by 4 bases, with 13 bases between the two germline ends. The CDR3 totals 14 residues. CDR1 and CDR2 from the germline V gene are KGHSH and LQKENI. DNA of the CDR3: TGTGCCAGCTCACCCAGCCCCATACCTTACGAGCAGTACTTC. Translation gives CASSPSPIPYEQYF.

The table lists this clonotype with many counts. The V and J genes are TRBV25-1 and TRBJ1-1, with 7 nucleotides matching TRBD1. Germline V gives CDR1 MGHDK, CDR2 SYGVNS. There are 15 residues in the CDR3. Trimming removed 9 bases from V and 0 bases from J; junction bases left unmatched: 10. The CDR3 reads CASERTGHLNTEAFF. CDR3 coding DNA: TGTGCCAGTGAAAGGACAGGACACCTGAACACTGAAGCTTTCTTT.

The V call is TRBV4-2, the J call TRBJ1-2; D not certain. V was clipped by 0 bases and J by 3 bases, with 8 bases between them. The CDR3 runs to 14 residues. Germline V CDR1 and CDR2: LGHNA, YNFKEQ. The CDR3 protein is CASSQDRADYGYTF. The CDR3 coding sequence is TGTGCCAGCAGCCAAGATAGGGCGGACTATGGCTACACCTTC.